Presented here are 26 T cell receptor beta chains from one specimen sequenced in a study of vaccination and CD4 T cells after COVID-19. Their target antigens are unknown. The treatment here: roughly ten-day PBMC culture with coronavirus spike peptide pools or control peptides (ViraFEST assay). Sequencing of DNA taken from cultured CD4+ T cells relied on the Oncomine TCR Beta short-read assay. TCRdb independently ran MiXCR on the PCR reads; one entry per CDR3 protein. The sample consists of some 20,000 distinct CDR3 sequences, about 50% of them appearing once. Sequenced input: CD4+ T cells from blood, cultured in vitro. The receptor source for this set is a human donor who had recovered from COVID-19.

CDR3 in amino acids: CASSSGLEKIYEQYF. In DNA, the CDR3 is TGTGCCAGCAGCTCCGGACTAGAAAAGATCTACGAGCAGTACTTC. The chain recombines TRBV7-2 with TRBJ2-7; TRBD2 aligns across 7 bases. The V gene end was trimmed by 4 bases and the J gene end by 3 bases; junction bases not matched to a gene: 9. Germline CDR1 is SGHTA and CDR2 is FQGNSA. This CDR3 has 15 residues. Full variable domain (rest looked up from reference TRBV7-2 and TRBJ2-7): GAGVSQSPSNKVTEKGKDVELRCDPISGHTALYWYRQSLGQGLEFLIYFQGNSAPDKSGLPSDRFSAERTGGSVSTLTIQRTQQEDSAVYLCASSSGLEKIYEQYFGPGTRLTVT.

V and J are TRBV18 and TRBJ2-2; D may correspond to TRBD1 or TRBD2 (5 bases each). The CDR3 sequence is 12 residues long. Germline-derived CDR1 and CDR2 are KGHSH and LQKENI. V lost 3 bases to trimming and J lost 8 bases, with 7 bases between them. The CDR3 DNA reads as TGTGCCAGCTCACCGGGGGAAGGGGAGCTGTTTTTT. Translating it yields CASSPGEGELFF.

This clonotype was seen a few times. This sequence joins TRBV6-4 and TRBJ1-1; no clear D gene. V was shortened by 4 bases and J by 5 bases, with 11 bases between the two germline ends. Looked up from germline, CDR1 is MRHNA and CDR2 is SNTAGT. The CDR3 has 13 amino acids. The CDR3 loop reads CASSVELGTEAFF. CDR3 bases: TGTGCCAGCAGTGTGGAATTGGGTACTGAAGCTTTCTTT.

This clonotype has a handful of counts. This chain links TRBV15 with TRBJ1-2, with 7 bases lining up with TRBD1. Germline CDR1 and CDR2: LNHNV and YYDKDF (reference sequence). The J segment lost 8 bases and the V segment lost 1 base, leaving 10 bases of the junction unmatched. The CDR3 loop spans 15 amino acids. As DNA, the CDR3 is TGTGCCACCAGCAGAGGACAGGGCGACAGGGACGGCTACACCTTC. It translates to CATSRGQGDRDGYTF.

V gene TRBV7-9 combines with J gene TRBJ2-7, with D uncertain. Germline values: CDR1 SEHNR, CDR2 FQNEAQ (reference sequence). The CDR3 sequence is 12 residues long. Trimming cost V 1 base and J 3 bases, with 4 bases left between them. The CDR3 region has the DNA TGTGCCAGCAGCTTAGTAGGCTACGAGCAGTACTTC. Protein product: CASSLVGYEQYF.

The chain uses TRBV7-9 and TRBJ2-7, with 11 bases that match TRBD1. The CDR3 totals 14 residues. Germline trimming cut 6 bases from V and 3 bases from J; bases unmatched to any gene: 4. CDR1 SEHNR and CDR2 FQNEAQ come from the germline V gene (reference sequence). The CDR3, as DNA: TGTGCCAGCAGAGCGGGACAGGGGGTCTACGAGCAGTACTTC. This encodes CASRAGQGVYEQYF.

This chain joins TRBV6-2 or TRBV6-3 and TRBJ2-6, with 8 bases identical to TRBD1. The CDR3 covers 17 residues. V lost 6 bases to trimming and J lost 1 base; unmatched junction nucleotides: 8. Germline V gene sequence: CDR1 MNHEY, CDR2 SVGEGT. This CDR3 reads CASRWGRGRSGANVLTF. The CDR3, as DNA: TGTGCCAGCAGGTGGGGCAGGGGGCGATCTGGGGCCAACGTCCTGACTTTC.

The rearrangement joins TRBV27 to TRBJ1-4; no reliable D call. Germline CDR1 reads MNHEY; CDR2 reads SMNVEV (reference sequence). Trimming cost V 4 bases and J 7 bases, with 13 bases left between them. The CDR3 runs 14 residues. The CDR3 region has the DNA TGTGCCAGCAGTTCCGACCCCCGGACTGAAAAACTGTTTTTT. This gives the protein CASSSDPRTEKLFF.

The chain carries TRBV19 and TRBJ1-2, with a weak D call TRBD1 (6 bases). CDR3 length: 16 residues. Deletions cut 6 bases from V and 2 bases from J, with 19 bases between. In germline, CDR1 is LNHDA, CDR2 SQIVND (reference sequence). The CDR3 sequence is CASRNMLGTPNYGYTF. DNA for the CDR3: TGTGCCAGTAGGAATATGCTCGGGACACCAAACTATGGCTACACCTTC.

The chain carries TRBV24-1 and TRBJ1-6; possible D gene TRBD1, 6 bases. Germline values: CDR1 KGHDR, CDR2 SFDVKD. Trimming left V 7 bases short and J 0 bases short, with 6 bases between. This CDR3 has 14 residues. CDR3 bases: TGTGCCACCAGGGACAGCTCCTATAATTCACCCCTCCACTTT. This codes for CATRDSSYNSPLHF.

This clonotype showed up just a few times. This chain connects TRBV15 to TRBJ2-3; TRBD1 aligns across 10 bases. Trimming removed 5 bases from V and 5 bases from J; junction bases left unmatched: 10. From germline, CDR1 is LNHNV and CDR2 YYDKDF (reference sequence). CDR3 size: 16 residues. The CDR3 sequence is CATSPFSGTGVDTQYF. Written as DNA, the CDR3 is TGTGCCACCAGCCCCTTCTCCGGGACAGGGGTAGATACGCAGTATTTT.

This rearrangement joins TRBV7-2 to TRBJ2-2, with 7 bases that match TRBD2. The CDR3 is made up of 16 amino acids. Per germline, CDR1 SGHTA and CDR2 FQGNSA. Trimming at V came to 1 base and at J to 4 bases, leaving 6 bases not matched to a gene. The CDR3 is CASSLELGGVTGELFF. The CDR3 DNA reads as TGTGCCAGCAGCTTAGAGTTGGGGGGGGTCACCGGGGAGCTGTTTTTT.

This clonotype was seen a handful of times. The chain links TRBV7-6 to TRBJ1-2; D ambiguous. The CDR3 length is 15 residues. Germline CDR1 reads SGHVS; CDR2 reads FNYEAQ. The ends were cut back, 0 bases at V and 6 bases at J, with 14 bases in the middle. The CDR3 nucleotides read TGTGCCAGCAGCTTAGCCGGCGGGGAGATTAATGGCTACACCTTC. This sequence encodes CASSLAGGEINGYTF. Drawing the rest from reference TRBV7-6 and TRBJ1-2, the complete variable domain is GAGVSQSPRYKVTKRGQDVALRCDPISGHVSLYWYRQALGQGPEFLTYFNYEAQQDKSGLPNDRFSAERPEGSISTLTIQRTEQRDSAMYRCASSLAGGEINGYTFGSGTRLTVV.

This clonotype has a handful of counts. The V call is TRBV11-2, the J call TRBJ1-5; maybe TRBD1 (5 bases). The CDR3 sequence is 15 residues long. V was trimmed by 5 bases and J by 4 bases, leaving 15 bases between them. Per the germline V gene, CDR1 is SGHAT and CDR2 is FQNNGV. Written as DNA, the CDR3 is TGTGCCAGCAGCCGGGGCCAGGGTTGGAATCAGCCCCAGCATTTT. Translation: CASSRGQGWNQPQHF. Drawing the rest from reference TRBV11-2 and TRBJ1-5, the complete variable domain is EAGVAQSPRYKIIEKRQSVAFWCNPISGHATLYWYQQILGQGPKLLIQFQNNGVVDDSQLPKDRFSAERLKGVDSTLKIQPAKLEDSAVYLCASSRGQGWNQPQHFGDGTRLSIL.

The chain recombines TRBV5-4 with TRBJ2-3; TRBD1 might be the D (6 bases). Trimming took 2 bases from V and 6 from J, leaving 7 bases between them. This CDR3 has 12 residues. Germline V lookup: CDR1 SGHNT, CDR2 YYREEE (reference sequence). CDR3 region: CASSFQGDTQYF. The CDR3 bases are TGTGCCAGCAGCTTTCAGGGGGATACGCAGTATTTT.

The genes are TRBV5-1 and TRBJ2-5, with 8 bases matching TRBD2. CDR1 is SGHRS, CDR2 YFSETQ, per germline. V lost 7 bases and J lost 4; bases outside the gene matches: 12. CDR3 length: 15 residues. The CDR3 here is CASHPLGRGGETQYF. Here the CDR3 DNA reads TGCGCCAGCCATCCGCTCGGGAGGGGAGGAGAGACCCAGTACTTC.

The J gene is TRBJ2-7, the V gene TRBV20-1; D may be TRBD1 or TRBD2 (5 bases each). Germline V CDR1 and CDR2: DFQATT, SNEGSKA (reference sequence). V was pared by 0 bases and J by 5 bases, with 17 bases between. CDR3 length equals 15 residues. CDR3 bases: TGCAGTGCTAGAGATTCGGGGCTAGCAAGGGACGAGCAGTACTTC. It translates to CSARDSGLARDEQYF.

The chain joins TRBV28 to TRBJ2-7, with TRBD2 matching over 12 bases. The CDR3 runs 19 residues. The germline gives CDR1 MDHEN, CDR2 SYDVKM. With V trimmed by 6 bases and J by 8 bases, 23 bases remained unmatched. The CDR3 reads CASSLLFGRDLAGGPKQYF. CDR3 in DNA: TGTGCCAGCAGCCTTCTTTTTGGACGGGATCTAGCGGGAGGGCCTAAGCAGTACTTC.

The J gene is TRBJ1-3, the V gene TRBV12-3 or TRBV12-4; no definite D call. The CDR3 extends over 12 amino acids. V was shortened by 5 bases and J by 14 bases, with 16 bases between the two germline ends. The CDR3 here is CASSPKGQSVYF. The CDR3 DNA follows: TGTGCCAGCAGTCCAAAAGGGCAGTCGGTATATTTT.

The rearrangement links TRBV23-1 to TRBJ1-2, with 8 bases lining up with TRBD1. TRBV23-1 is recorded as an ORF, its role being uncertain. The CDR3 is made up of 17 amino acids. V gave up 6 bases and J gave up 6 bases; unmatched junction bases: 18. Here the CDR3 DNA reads TGCGCCAGCAGCATAGACCTGTCGAGACAGGGGTATAATGGCTACACCTTC. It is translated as CASSIDLSRQGYNGYTF.

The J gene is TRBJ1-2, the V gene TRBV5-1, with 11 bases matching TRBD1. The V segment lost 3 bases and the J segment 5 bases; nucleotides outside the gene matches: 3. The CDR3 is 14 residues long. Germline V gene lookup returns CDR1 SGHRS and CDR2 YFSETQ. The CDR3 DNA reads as TGCGCCAGCAGCTATGGGACAGGGGGGTATGGCTACACCTTC. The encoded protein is CASSYGTGGYGYTF.

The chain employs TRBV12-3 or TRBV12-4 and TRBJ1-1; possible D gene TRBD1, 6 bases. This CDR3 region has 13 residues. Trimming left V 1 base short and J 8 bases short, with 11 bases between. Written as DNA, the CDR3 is TGTGCCAGCAGTTTAGAGGGGGAGGCCGAAGCTTTCTTT. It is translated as CASSLEGEAEAFF.

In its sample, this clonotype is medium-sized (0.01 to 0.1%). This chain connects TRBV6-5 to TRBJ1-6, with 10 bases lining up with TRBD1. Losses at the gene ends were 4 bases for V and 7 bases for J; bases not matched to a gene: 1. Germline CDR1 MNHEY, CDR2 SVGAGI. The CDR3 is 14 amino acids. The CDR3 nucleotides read TGTGCCAGCAGTTTGGGACAGGGGAATTCACCCCTCCACTTT. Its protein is CASSLGQGNSPLHF.

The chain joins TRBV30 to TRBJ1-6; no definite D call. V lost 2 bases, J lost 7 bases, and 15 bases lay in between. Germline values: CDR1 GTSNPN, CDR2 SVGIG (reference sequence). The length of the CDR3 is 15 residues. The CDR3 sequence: CAWSTADFGNSPLHF. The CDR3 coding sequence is TGTGCCTGGAGTACCGCCGATTTCGGGAATTCACCCCTCCACTTT. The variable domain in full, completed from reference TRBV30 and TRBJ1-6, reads SQTIHQWPATLVQPVGSPLSLECTVEGTSNPNLYWYRQAAGRGLQLLFYSVGIGQISSEVPQNLSASRPQDRQFILSSKKLLLSDSGFYLCAWSTADFGNSPLHFGNGTRLTVT.

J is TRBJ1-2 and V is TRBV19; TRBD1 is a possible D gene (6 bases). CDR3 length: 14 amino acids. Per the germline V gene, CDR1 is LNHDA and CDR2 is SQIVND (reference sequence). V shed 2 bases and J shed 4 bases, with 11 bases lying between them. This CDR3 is CASSIQDRTYGYTF. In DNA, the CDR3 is TGTGCCAGTAGTATACAGGACAGAACCTATGGCTACACCTTC. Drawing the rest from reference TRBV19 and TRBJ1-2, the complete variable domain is DGGITQSPKYLFRKEGQNVTLSCEQNLNHDAMYWYRQDPGQGLRLIYYSQIVNDFQKGDIAEGYSVSREKKESFPLTVTSAQKNPTAFYLCASSIQDRTYGYTFGSGTRLTVV.

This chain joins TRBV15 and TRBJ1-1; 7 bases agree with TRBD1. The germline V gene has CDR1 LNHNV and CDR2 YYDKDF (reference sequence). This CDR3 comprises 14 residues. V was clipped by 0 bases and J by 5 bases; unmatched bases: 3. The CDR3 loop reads CATSRDRGPTEAFF. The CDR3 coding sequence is TGTGCCACCAGCAGAGATAGGGGGCCTACTGAAGCTTTCTTT.